This is a list of T cell receptor beta chains from one sample in a study of response to subunit inactivated influenza vaccine. TCRdb processed the RT-PCR reads anew with MiXCR; each CDR3 protein has one entry. This table has over 300,000 distinct CDR3 sequences, roughly a fifth appearing once. The starting material was PBMCs from blood, obtained approximately 20 months after vaccination. These receptors all come from a man aged 50-75 years who received an inactivated influenza vaccine. Each CDR3 is given with its conserved first and last residue. A D gene is named only where the DNA matches it firmly.

j_call d_call v_call cdr3_aa
TRBJ2-7 TRBD1 TRBV11-1 CASSLAGDSYYEQYF
TRBJ2-3 . TRBV5-1 CASSSMGKTDTQYF
TRBJ2-3 . TRBV7-9 CASSTVWVAAVTDTQYF
TRBJ2-1 TRBD2 TRBV6-5 CASSYPQVGTSYNEQFF
TRBJ2-7 . TRBV6-5 CATIRGYEQYF
TRBJ2-7 TRBD1 TRBV5-6 CASTQTGAWHYEQYF
TRBJ1-6 TRBD1 TRBV2 CASRRQGYSPLHF
TRBJ1-2 . TRBV6-2/TRBV6-3 CASSSQRGGYGYTF
TRBJ1-1 TRBD1 TRBV12-3/TRBV12-4 CASSTRQGATEAFF
TRBJ1-2 . TRBV28 CASSPPLQGIYGYTF
TRBJ1-1 . TRBV28 CASSPIRGNTEAFF
TRBJ2-2 . TRBV5-1 CASSLAGSGTGELFF
TRBJ2-1 . TRBV5-4 CASSSPGPDEQFF
TRBJ2-7 TRBD1 TRBV4-3 CASSQDWDRGYEQYF
TRBJ2-5 TRBD2 TRBV12-3/TRBV12-4 CASRDLGTSGRETQYF
TRBJ2-1 TRBD2 TRBV10-3 CAISGRLAGGPFEQFF
TRBJ2-1 . TRBV9 CASSVASTPNEQFF
TRBJ2-5 TRBD1 TRBV20-1 CSARRTGGYETQYF
TRBJ1-2 . TRBV5-1 CASSFNREGSYTF
TRBJ2-1 . TRBV6-5 CASSSPGHEQFF
TRBJ1-5 . TRBV15 CATSRNPGANQPQHF
TRBJ2-2 . TRBV6-1 CASSRGREVTGELFF
TRBJ2-5 TRBD1 TRBV12-3/TRBV12-4 CASNDRGRETQYF
TRBJ1-2 . TRBV4-1 CASSAPGSNYGYTF
TRBJ2-1 . TRBV7-6 CASSLVVGHSYNEQFF
TRBJ2-7 . TRBV6-6 CASSNPPQDEQYF
TRBJ2-3 TRBD1 TRBV12-3/TRBV12-4 CASRYTGTGATDTQYF
TRBJ2-3 . TRBV4-3 CASSRGLVLGTDTQYF
TRBJ2-3 TRBD2 TRBV28 CASPLANTDTQYF
TRBJ1-1 . TRBV28 CASSFSYTEAFF
TRBJ2-7 . TRBV29-1 CSVEDEGIEQYF
TRBJ2-1 . TRBV11-2 CASSPISGSYNEQFF
TRBJ1-4 . TRBV5-1 CASSLPSLGDEKLFF
TRBJ2-3 TRBD2 TRBV4-1 CASSQGGLEGDTQYF
TRBJ2-3 TRBD1 TRBV20-1 CSARRDRGTDTQYF
TRBJ2-7 TRBD1 TRBV28 CASSPPDREVYEQYF
TRBJ1-1 . TRBV19 CASSPSRGYLLNTEAFF
TRBJ2-7 TRBD1 TRBV11-1 CASSLLGQAFLNF
TRBJ1-2 . TRBV6-5 CASSNEGGYTF
TRBJ2-7 . TRBV7-9 CASSLVSPGMSEQYF
TRBJ2-2 . TRBV11-2 CASTPPAGRSTGELFF
TRBJ2-7 TRBD2 TRBV5-1 CASSTGTSGRGLGEQYF
TRBJ2-3 TRBD2 TRBV5-4 CASSLVLAGDTQYF
TRBJ1-5 . TRBV6-2/TRBV6-3 CASRTTGRGNQPQHF
TRBJ1-1 . TRBV29-1 CSVFLGYTEAFF